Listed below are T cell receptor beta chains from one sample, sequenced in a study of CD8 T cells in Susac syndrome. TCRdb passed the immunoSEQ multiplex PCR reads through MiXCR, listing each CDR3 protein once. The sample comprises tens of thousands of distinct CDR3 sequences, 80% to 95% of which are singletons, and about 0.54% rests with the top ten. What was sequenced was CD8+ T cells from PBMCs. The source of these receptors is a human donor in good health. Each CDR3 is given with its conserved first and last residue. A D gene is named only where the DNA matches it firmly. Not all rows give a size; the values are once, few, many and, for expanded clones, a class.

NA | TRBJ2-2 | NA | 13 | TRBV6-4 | CASSDGSTGELFF | TGTGCCAGCAGTGACGGGAGCACCGGGGAGCTGTTTTTT
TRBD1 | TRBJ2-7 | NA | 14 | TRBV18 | CASSLGTELYEQYF | TGTGCCAGCTCACTGGGGACAGAACTCTACGAGCAGTACTTC
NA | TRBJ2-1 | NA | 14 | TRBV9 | CASQGGSSYNEQFF | TGTGCCAGCCAGGGGGGTAGCTCCTACAATGAGCAGTTCTTC
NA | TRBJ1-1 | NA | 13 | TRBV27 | CASTKMGGTEAFF | TGTGCCAGCACCAAAATGGGGGGCACTGAAGCTTTCTTT
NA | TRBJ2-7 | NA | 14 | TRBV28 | CASSLATGRVVEYF | TGTGCCAGCAGTTTGGCTACAGGTCGGGTGGTGGAGTACTTC
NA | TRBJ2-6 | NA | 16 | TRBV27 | CASSLSAFSGANVLTF | TGTGCCAGCAGTTTATCCGCGTTTTCTGGGGCCAACGTCCTGACTTTC
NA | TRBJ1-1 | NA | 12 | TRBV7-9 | CASSLVGLEAFF | TGTGCCAGCAGCTTAGTGGGGTTAGAAGCTTTCTTT
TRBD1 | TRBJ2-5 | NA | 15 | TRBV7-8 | CASRETGTGKETQYF | TGTGCCAGCAGAGAGACCGGGACAGGGAAAGAGACCCAGTACTTC
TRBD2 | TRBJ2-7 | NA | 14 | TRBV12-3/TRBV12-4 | CASSLSGRAYEQYF | TGTGCCAGCAGTTTAAGCGGGAGGGCCTACGAGCAGTACTTC
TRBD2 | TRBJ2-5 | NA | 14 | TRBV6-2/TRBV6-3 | CASSFGLGQETQYF | TGTGCCAGCAGCTTCGGACTAGGCCAAGAGACCCAGTACTTC
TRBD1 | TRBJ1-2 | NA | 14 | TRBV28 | CASRQTGGSYGYTF | TGTGCCAGCAGGCAAACAGGGGGAAGCTATGGCTACACCTTC
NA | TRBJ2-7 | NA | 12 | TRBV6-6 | CASIGGSLEQYF | TGTGCCAGCATTGGGGGGAGCCTGGAGCAGTACTTC
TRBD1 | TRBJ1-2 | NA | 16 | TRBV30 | CAWSVPLRDRGLGYTF | TGTGCCTGGAGTGTACCACTCCGGGATAGGGGGCTTGGCTACACCTTC
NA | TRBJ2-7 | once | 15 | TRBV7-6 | CASSLQGLGPYEQYF | TGTGCCAGCAGCTTACAAGGGTTGGGTCCCTACGAGCAGTACTTC
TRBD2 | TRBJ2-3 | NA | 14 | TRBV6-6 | CASTTGGDADTQYF | TGTGCCAGCACCACGGGGGGAGATGCAGATACGCAGTATTTT
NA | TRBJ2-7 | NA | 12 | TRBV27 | CASMGSPYEQYF | TGTGCCAGCATGGGGAGTCCCTACGAGCAGTACTTC
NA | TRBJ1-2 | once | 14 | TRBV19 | CASSPAAANYGYTF | TGTGCCAGTAGTCCGGCCGCCGCTAACTATGGCTACACCTTC
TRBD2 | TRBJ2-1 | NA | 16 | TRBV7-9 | CASSPTSGPLLNEQFF | TGTGCCAGCAGCCCTACTAGCGGGCCTCTCCTTAATGAGCAGTTCTTC